A selection of T cell receptor beta chains follows, all from one sample in a study of metastatic and nonmetastatic thyroid tumors. MiXCR was used by TCRdb to re-call the PCR reads. The data show roughly 12,000 clones, with about 38% seen just once and about 16% held by the top ten. Specimen: tumor tissue. All receptors derive from a female donor with papillary thyroid cancer or a benign thyroid nodule (not recorded which). Some clones in this sample may be carry-over from other donors' samples. Both conserved end residues are part of each CDR3. A D gene is named only where the DNA matches it firmly. Part of the rows lack a size; the others show once, few, many or a class for expanded clones.

clone_size,v_call,j_call,d_call,cdr3_nt,cdr3_aa
.,TRBV20-1,TRBJ2-5,TRBD2,TGCAGTGCTCCCAGGACGGGACTAGCTGAAGAGACCCAGTACTTC,CSAPRTGLAEETQYF
few,TRBV12-3/TRBV12-4,TRBJ1-2,.,TGTGCCAGCAGTTTGGGCAGGGAAGGTTACGGCTACACCTTC,CASSLGREGYGYTF
.,TRBV19,TRBJ2-7,TRBD2,TGTGCCAGTAGAAGGACTAGCGGCGACTACGAGCAGTACTTC,CASRRTSGDYEQYF
few,TRBV27,TRBJ2-1,.,TGTGCCAGCAGTTTATTGGACAGTGCCAATGAGCAGTTCTTC,CASSLLDSANEQFF
many,TRBV12-3/TRBV12-4,TRBJ2-1,TRBD2,TGTGCCAGCAGGACTAGCGGGAGGGGAAATGAGCAGTTCTTC,CASRTSGRGNEQFF
.,TRBV12-3/TRBV12-4,TRBJ2-7,.,TGTGCCAGCAGTTGGGAGGTCTACGAGCAGTACTTC,CASSWEVYEQYF
few,TRBV28,TRBJ1-4,TRBD1,TGTGCCAGCAGTTTTACTGACAGGGAGGAGTATGAAAAACTGTTTTTT,CASSFTDREEYEKLFF
.,TRBV18,TRBJ2-3,.,TGTGCCAGCTCACCGGACTCAACAGATACGCAGTATTTT,CASSPDSTDTQYF
.,TRBV6-4,TRBJ1-2,.,TGTGCCAGCAGCAAAGGGACACCATCTTTCTCTGGCTACACCTTC,CASSKGTPSFSGYTF
few,TRBV6-2/TRBV6-3,TRBJ2-6,TRBD1,TGTGCCAGCATTTACTCCCGACAGGGCTCTGGGGCCAACGTCCTGACTTTC,CASIYSRQGSGANVLTF
.,TRBV5-1,TRBJ1-2,.,TGCGCCAGCAGCTTGGCAGGGTTGAGCTATGGCTACACCTTC,CASSLAGLSYGYTF
.,TRBV4-3,TRBJ2-3,.,TGCGCCAGCAGCCCACTGGTAGGAGGTACAGATACGCAGTATTTT,CASSPLVGGTDTQYF
few,TRBV5-1,TRBJ1-1,.,TGCGCCAGCAGCTTCAGACAGCTGAACACTGAAGCTTTCTTT,CASSFRQLNTEAFF
.,TRBV20-1,TRBJ2-7,TRBD1,TGCAGTGCTAGTCCGGGGGACAGGGGGTACGAGCAGTACTTC,CSASPGDRGYEQYF
.,TRBV7-9,TRBJ1-2,TRBD1,TGTGCCAGCACCCGATTGGACAGGGGTATCTATGGCTACACCTTC,CASTRLDRGIYGYTF
.,TRBV15,TRBJ2-5,.,TGTGCCACCAGCAGATTCGGTGGGGAGACCCAGTACTTC,CATSRFGGETQYF
.,TRBV9,TRBJ1-3,.,TGTGCCAGCAGCGTAGCTCTCTCTGGAAACACCATATATTTT,CASSVALSGNTIYF
few,TRBV6-5,TRBJ2-6,TRBD1,TGTGCCAGCAGGGCAGAGGGGGCCCTTTTAGCCGGGGCCAACGTCCTGACTTTC,CASRAEGALLAGANVLTF
.,TRBV4-1,TRBJ1-1,TRBD1,TGCGCCAGCAGCCAAGCAGTGGCACGGACAGGGAGCACTGAAGCTTTCTTT,CASSQAVARTGSTEAFF
once,TRBV11-2,TRBJ2-7,.,TGTGCCAGCAGCGAAGGCTACGAGCAGTACTTC,CASSEGYEQYF
few,TRBV6-5,TRBJ2-1,.,TGTGCCAGCAGTTACGCTAGCTTCAATGAGCAGTTCTTC,CASSYASFNEQFF
.,TRBV11-2,TRBJ1-1,TRBD1,TGTGCCAGCAGCAAGGGACAGGCTAAACGGGACACTGAAGCTTTCTTT,CASSKGQAKRDTEAFF
.,TRBV7-2,TRBJ2-7,TRBD2,TGTGCCAGCAGCTTCGGGGGGGCGCGAACCTACGAGCAGTACTTC,CASSFGGARTYEQYF
.,TRBV7-2,TRBJ2-5,.,TGTGCCAGCAGCCGGCCGGTAACAGAGACCCAGTACTTC,CASSRPVTETQYF
.,TRBV6-1,TRBJ2-5,.,TGTGCCAGCAGCCCAGAGCGGGAGACCCAGTACTTC,CASSPERETQYF
.,TRBV7-3,TRBJ2-3,.,TGTGCCAGCAGCTTAATGAGGGCGGGAACCACAGATACGCAGTATTTT,CASSLMRAGTTDTQYF
.,TRBV14,TRBJ1-2,.,TGTGCCAGCAGCCAAGTAAGACAGTCTGGCTACACCTTC,CASSQVRQSGYTF
few,TRBV30,TRBJ2-3,TRBD2,TGTGCCTGGAGTTATTCTTTCGACAGCCCGGGGGGGACAGATACGCAGTATTTT,CAWSYSFDSPGGTDTQYF
.,TRBV15,TRBJ1-2,.,TGTGCCACCAGCAGAGATGGGGGTGGCTACACCTTC,CATSRDGGGYTF
.,TRBV28,TRBJ1-6,TRBD1,TGTGCCAGCAGCTCCCTACAGGGGACTAAAAATTCACCCCTCCACTTT,CASSSLQGTKNSPLHF
.,TRBV10-3,TRBJ2-3,.,TGTGCCTCCTCCGGTCGGGCAAACACAGATACGCAGTATTTT,CASSGRANTDTQYF
.,TRBV4-2,TRBJ2-3,TRBD1,TGTGCCAGCAGCCAAGGACAGGGCGGAATGAATGGACATACGCAGTATTTT,CASSQGQGGMNGHTQYF
.,TRBV12-3/TRBV12-4,TRBJ2-6,.,TGTGCCAGCAGTTTAGATGGGGCCAACGTCCTGACTTTC,CASSLDGANVLTF
.,TRBV20-1,TRBJ1-2,.,TGCAGTGCTTACAGGGTGGGCTATGGCTACACCTTC,CSAYRVGYGYTF
.,TRBV19,TRBJ1-6,.,TGTGCCAGTAGTATCCGCTCCTTGAATTCACCCCTCCACTTT,CASSIRSLNSPLHF
.,TRBV11-2,TRBJ2-1,TRBD1,TGTGCCAGCAGCGTACAGGGGGCGCTGAGGAATGAGCAGTTCTTC,CASSVQGALRNEQFF
few,TRBV27,TRBJ1-6,.,TGTGCCAGCAGTGGGGGAGGACCCCTCCACTTT,CASSGGGPLHF
.,TRBV4-1,TRBJ2-7,TRBD2,TGCGCCAGCAGCCAAAGTCAGCGGGGGCCCTACGAGCAGTACTTC,CASSQSQRGPYEQYF
.,TRBV12-3/TRBV12-4,TRBJ2-3,.,TGTGCCAGCAGTTTCTCGCAGCAATACACAGATACGCAGTATTTT,CASSFSQQYTDTQYF
once,TRBV11-3,TRBJ2-2,.,TGTGCCAGCAGCTTACTTCTGGCCAGGGTGGCCGGGGAGCTGTTTTTT,CASSLLLARVAGELFF